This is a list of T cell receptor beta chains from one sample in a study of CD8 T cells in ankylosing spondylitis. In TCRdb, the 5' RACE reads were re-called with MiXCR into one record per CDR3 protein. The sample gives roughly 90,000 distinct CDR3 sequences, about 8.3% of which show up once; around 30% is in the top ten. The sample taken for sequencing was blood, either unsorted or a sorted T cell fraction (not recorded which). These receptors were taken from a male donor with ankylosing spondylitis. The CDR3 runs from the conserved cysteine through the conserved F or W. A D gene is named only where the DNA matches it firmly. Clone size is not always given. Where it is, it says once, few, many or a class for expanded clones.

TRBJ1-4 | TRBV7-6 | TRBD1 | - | CASSSRDRGEKLFF | TGTGCCAGCAGCTCCCGGGACAGGGGGGAAAAACTGTTTTTT
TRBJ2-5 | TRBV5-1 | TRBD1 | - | CASSSTGDGETQYF | TGCGCCAGCAGCTCGACAGGGGATGGGGAGACCCAGTACTTC
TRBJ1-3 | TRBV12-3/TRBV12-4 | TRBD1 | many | CASNRGTGQGNTIYF | TGTGCCAGCAACCGCGGGACAGGGCAAGGAAACACCATATATTTT
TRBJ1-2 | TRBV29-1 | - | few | CSVDTPDPLPGYTF | TGCAGCGTTGATACGCCGGACCCCCTTCCTGGCTACACCTTC
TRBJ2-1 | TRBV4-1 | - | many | CASSQDVGANEQFF | TGCGCCAGCAGCCAAGACGTAGGTGCCAATGAGCAGTTCTTC
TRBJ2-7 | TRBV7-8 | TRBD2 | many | CASSPTSGRIIEQYF | TGTGCCAGCAGCCCTACTAGCGGGAGGATAATTGAGCAGTACTTC
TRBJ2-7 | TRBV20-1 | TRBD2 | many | CSARPGLAYAEQYF | TGCAGTGCTAGACCAGGACTAGCGTATGCCGAGCAGTACTTC
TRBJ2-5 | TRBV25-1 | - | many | CASSAPRLGGETQYF | TGTGCCAGCAGTGCACCCCGACTAGGCGGGGAGACCCAGTACTTC
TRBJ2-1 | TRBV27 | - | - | CASSLVGTGLSDEQFF | TGTGCCAGCAGTTTGGTGGGGACGGGCCTCAGCGATGAGCAGTTCTTC
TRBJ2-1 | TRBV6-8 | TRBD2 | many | CASSSSGRPLSYNEQFF | TGTGCCAGCAGTTCAAGCGGGAGACCCCTCTCCTACAATGAGCAGTTCTTC
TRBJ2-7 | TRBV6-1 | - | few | CASQGVGTSYEQYF | TGTGCCAGTCAAGGAGTGGGCACCTCCTACGAGCAGTACTTC
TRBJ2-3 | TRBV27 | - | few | CASSLSAGAADTQYF | TGTGCCAGCAGTTTATCGGCGGGGGCCGCAGATACGCAGTATTTT
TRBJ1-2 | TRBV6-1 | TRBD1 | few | CASRDRGYGYTF | TGTGCCAGCCGGGACAGGGGCTATGGCTACACCTTC
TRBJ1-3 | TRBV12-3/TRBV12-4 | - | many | CASTSPPDSTKASGNTIYF | TGTGCCAGCACCTCCCCTCCTGACAGCACCAAGGCCTCTGGAAACACCATATATTTT
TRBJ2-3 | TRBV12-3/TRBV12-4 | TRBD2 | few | CASSILAGMTDTQYF | TGTGCCAGCAGCATTCTAGCGGGAATGACAGATACGCAGTATTTT
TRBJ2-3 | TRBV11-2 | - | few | CASSSEGLSTDTQYF | TGTGCCAGCAGCTCGGAAGGACTCTCCACAGATACGCAGTATTTT
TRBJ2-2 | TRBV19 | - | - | CASSPGAAVAGELFF | TGTGCCAGTAGTCCGGGGGCGGCGGTGGCCGGGGAGCTGTTTTTT
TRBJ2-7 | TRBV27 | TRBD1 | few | CASSNRGPLYEQYF | TGTGCCAGCAGTAACAGGGGGCCACTTTACGAGCAGTACTTC
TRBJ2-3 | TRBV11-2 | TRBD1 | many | CATYLGQGTDTQYF | TGTGCCACCTATTTGGGACAGGGGACAGATACGCAGTATTTT
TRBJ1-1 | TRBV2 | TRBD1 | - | CASGHMTGGGLGAFF | TGTGCCAGCGGTCACATGACAGGGGGCGGATTGGGGGCTTTCTTT
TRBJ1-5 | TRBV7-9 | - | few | CASSSGSFDQPQHF | TGTGCCAGCAGCAGTGGATCCTTCGATCAGCCCCAGCATTTT
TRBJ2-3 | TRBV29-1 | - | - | CSVELGSFYPDDTDTQYF | TGCAGCGTTGAACTTGGTAGCTTCTACCCTGATGACACAGATACGCAGTATTTT
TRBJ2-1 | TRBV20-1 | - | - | CSARVGVLSYNEQFF | TGCAGTGCTAGAGTTGGCGTACTCTCCTACAATGAGCAGTTCTTC
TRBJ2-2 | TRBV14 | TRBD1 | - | CASSPQGFGELFF | TGTGCCAGCAGCCCACAGGGGTTCGGGGAGCTGTTTTTT
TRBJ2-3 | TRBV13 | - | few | CASSLSWGRSTDTQYF | TGTGCCAGCAGCTTATCGTGGGGGAGAAGCACAGATACGCAGTATTTT
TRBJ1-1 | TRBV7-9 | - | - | CASSFDQGNTEAFF | TGTGCCAGCAGCTTTGACCAGGGGAACACTGAAGCTTTCTTT
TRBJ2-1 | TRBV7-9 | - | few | CASSLTLRRENEQFF | TGTGCCAGCAGCTTAACGCTCCGGAGAGAGAATGAGCAGTTCTTC
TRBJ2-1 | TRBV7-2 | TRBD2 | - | CASNLNPSGNNNEQFF | TGTGCCAGCAACCTTAACCCCAGCGGGAATAACAATGAGCAGTTCTTC
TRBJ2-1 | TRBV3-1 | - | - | CASSSDLYNEQFF | TGTGCCAGCAGCTCAGACCTTTACAATGAGCAGTTCTTC
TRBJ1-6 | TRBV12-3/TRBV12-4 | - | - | CASTVLDTYNSPLHF | TGTGCCAGCACCGTTCTCGACACGTATAATTCACCCCTCCACTTT
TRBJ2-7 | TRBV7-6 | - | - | CASSLVSVDEQYF | TGTGCCAGCAGCTTAGTCTCCGTGGACGAGCAGTACTTC
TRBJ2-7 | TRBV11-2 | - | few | CASSLEEVGSYEQYF | TGTGCCAGCAGCTTAGAGGAAGTCGGATCCTACGAGCAGTACTTC
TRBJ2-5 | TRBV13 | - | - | CASSQRETQYF | TGTGCCAGCAGCCAAAGAGAGACCCAGTACTTC
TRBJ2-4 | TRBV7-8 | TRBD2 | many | CASSLFRTRQDIQYF | TGTGCCAGCAGCTTGTTTCGGACTAGGCAGGACATTCAGTACTTC
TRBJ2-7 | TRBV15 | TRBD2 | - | CATSRTSGFSEQYF | TGTGCCACCAGCCGGACTAGCGGGTTCTCCGAGCAGTACTTC
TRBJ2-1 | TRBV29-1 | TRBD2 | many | CSIGTSGYNEQFF | TGCAGCATTGGGACTAGTGGCTACAATGAGCAGTTCTTC
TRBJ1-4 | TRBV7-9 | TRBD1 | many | CASSLALQGASEKLFF | TGTGCCAGCAGCTTAGCCCTACAGGGGGCATCTGAAAAACTGTTTTTT
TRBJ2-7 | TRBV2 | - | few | CASSGRSYEQYF | TGTGCCAGCAGTGGGCGTTCCTACGAGCAGTACTTC
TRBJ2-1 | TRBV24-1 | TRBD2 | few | CATSDRGLAFYNEQFF | TGTGCCACCAGTGACCGAGGACTAGCGTTCTACAATGAGCAGTTCTTC
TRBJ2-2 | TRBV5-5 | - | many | CASSSDPGELFF | TGTGCCAGCAGTTCTGACCCCGGGGAGCTGTTTTTT
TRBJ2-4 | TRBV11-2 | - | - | CASSLGENNQYF | TGTGCCAGCAGCTTAGGGGAAAACAATCAGTACTTC
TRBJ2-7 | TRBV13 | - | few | CASSEGGRIYEQYF | TGTGCCAGCAGCGAGGGCGGGCGGATTTACGAGCAGTACTTC